These 20 T cell receptor beta chains were all obtained from the same sample, sequenced in a study of early T cells in non-severe SARS-CoV-2 infection. One entry per CDR3 protein, called by TCRdb with MiXCR from the 5' RACE reads. The data show fewer than 80,000 distinct CDR3 sequences, roughly an eighth seen once. Sequencing was done on a sample of whole blood. The receptors come from an adult who was a healthcare worker with PCR-confirmed SARS-CoV-2 infection or an uninfected control (not recorded which).

This clonotype showed up just a few times. The rearrangement joins TRBV29-1 to TRBJ2-1, with TRBD2 identical over 10 bases. J lost 9 bases, V lost 3 bases, and 8 bases had no gene match. CDR3 length: 14 amino acids. Germline lookup yields CDR1 SQVTM and CDR2 ANQGSEA. The CDR3 reads CSVEGSGRAGEQFF. The CDR3 coding sequence is TGCAGCGTTGAGGGGAGCGGGAGGGCCGGTGAGCAGTTCTTC.

This clonotype was detected a few times. The chain couples TRBV29-1 to TRBJ2-7; TRBD2 agrees at 7 bases. The CDR3 is made up of 11 amino acids. V was pared by 7 bases and J by 7 bases, with 7 bases of the junction left unmatched. CDR1 is SQVTM and CDR2 is ANQGSEA in the germline V gene. Here the CDR3 DNA reads TGCAGCGCCCACGTCGGGGGGGAGCAGTACTTC. This gives the protein CSAHVGGEQYF.

The V and J genes are TRBV9 and TRBJ2-3; 9 bases agree with TRBD1. The ends lost 0 bases at V and 2 bases at J; junction bases unmatched: 4. The CDR3 totals 16 residues. Germline-derived CDR1 and CDR2 are SGDLS and YYNGEE. Here the CDR3 reads CASSVDRGRLTDTQYF. CDR3 DNA sequence: TGTGCCAGCAGCGTAGACAGGGGGCGCCTCACAGATACGCAGTATTTT.

The table lists this clonotype with many counts. The chain uses TRBV20-1 and TRBJ2-7; D possibly corresponds to TRBD2 (5 bases). This CDR3 spans 12 amino acids. CDR1 is DFQATT and CDR2 is SNEGSKA in the germline V gene (reference sequence). V gave up 0 bases and J gave up 2 bases, with 5 bases separating them. The CDR3 DNA reads TGCAGTGCTAGAGACGGGACCTACGAGCAGTACTTC. Translated: CSARDGTYEQYF.

This clonotype has just one count. This may stem from a read error, because a much larger clone lies one nucleotide away. The chain has TRBV3-1 and TRBJ1-5, with TRBD1 identical over 7 bases. TRBJ2-3 matches the DNA end more closely, so the J call is doubtful. This CDR3 region has 13 residues. Germline CDR1 LGHDT, CDR2 YNNKEL (reference sequence). The CDR3 region has the DNA TGTGCCAGCAGCCGCTTAGAGGGACAGCCCCAGTATTTT. Protein product: CASSRLEGQPQYF.

This clonotype was observed at least ten times. The rearrangement links TRBV5-5 to TRBJ2-2; 7 bases are shared with TRBD1. This CDR3 is built from 16 residues. Germline values: CDR1 SGHKS, CDR2 YYEKEE (reference sequence). V gave up 0 bases and J gave up 1 base; unmatched junction bases: 3. This CDR3 reads CASSLGTGENTGELFF. In DNA form, the CDR3 reads TGTGCCAGCAGCTTGGGAACAGGGGAGAACACCGGGGAGCTGTTTTTT. The full variable domain, rest sourced from reference TRBV5-5 and TRBJ2-2, is DAGVTQSPTHLIKTRGQQVTLRCSPISGHKSVSWYQQVLGQGPQFIFQYYEKEERGRGNFPDRFSARQFPNYSSELNVNALLLGDSALYLCASSLGTGENTGELFFGEGSRLTVL.

This clonotype was found many times. V and J are TRBV19 and TRBJ1-5; 8 bases match TRBD1. Trimming removed 7 bases from V and 3 bases from J; junction bases left unmatched: 8. This CDR3 contains 15 residues. Germline loops: CDR1 LNHDA, CDR2 SQIVND (reference sequence). The DNA of the CDR3 is TGTGCCAGTACCATGACAGGGGAGGCCAATCAGCCCCAGCATTTT. Translation gives CASTMTGEANQPQHF. The whole variable domain, remainder taken from reference TRBV19 and TRBJ1-5, is DGGITQSPKYLFRKEGQNVTLSCEQNLNHDAMYWYRQDPGQGLRLIYYSQIVNDFQKGDIAEGYSVSREKKESFPLTVTSAQKNPTAFYLCASTMTGEANQPQHFGDGTRLSIL.

In its sample, this clonotype was seen a few times. The chain employs TRBV28 and TRBJ1-2, with 8 bases matching TRBD1. The length of the CDR3 is 16 residues. Germline CDR1 and CDR2: MDHEN and SYDVKM. The trim removed 4 bases at V and 4 bases at J, leaving 11 bases unmatched. The CDR3 region has the DNA TGTGCCAGCAGTTCTTCCGGGACAGGTTGGGGCTATGGCTACACCTTC. Its translation is CASSSSGTGWGYGYTF.

This clonotype has only a few counts. This chain links TRBV29-1 with TRBJ2-5, with TRBD2 as a possible D gene (5 bases). The CDR3 loop spans 16 amino acids. Germline CDR1 reads SQVTM; CDR2 reads ANQGSEA. V was clipped by 3 bases and J by 2 bases, with 19 bases between them. The CDR3 nucleotides are TGCAGCGTTGAGAAGGCCCTAGCAGTGGTACAAGAGACCCAGTACTTC. Its translation is CSVEKALAVVQETQYF.

This clonotype was seen repeatedly, ten times or more. This rearrangement joins TRBV20-1 to TRBJ2-1; 9 bases match TRBD2. The J segment lost 3 bases and the V segment lost 6 bases, leaving 9 bases of the junction unmatched. The CDR3 spans 15 residues. Germline V lookup: CDR1 DFQATT, CDR2 SNEGSKA (reference sequence). The CDR3 nucleotides are TGCAGTGCCGTATTCCGCGGGAGGGGCTACAATGAGCAGTTCTTC. Its protein product is CSAVFRGRGYNEQFF.

This clonotype was detected ten times or more. The genes are TRBV20-1 and TRBJ2-5; the D gene is possibly TRBD1 (5 bases). V lost 7 bases, J lost 5 bases, and 23 bases lay in between. CDR3 length: 15 residues. The V gene's germline CDR1 is DFQATT and CDR2 SNEGSKA (reference sequence). The CDR3 DNA reads TGCAGTGGGGGCCGGGCTGCCCTGGGGTTGGAGACCCAGTACTTC. Translated, it gives CSGGRAALGLETQYF.

The rearrangement uses TRBV9 and TRBJ2-3; no clear D. CDR1 SGDLS and CDR2 YYNGEE come from the germline V gene. The V end lost 4 bases, the J end lost 4 bases, and 4 bases lay between the germline ends. The CDR3 is 11 residues long. This chain's CDR3 is CASSLSDTQYF. CDR3 DNA sequence: TGTGCCAGCAGCCTTTCAGATACGCAGTATTTT.

In its sample, this clonotype was seen a few times. The chain is built from TRBV18 and TRBJ2-1; 10 positions agree with TRBD2. After removal of 0 bases from V and 5 bases from J, the junction contained 7 bases not matched to a gene. The germline V gene has CDR1 KGHSH and CDR2 LQKENI. The CDR3 has 17 residues. For the CDR3, the DNA is TGTGCCAGCTCACCACCGATCGGACTAGCGGAAGACAATGAGCAGTTCTTC. It is translated as CASSPPIGLAEDNEQFF.

This clonotype came up a few times. The V gene is TRBV10-3, the J gene TRBJ2-7; the D gene is possibly TRBD1 (6 bases). Looked up from germline, CDR1 is ENHRY and CDR2 is SYGVKD. With 11 bases removed from V and 2 bases from J, the gap between germline ends came to 22 bases. This CDR3 contains 15 residues. This CDR3 reads CAVRQDLIATYEQYF. As DNA, the CDR3 is TGTGCCGTACGACAGGACCTCATAGCGACCTACGAGCAGTACTTC.

The chain employs TRBV19 and TRBJ2-3; tentative D call: TRBD1 (6 bases). This CDR3 is built from 15 residues. The germline CDR1 and CDR2 sequences are LNHDA and SQIVND (reference sequence). Trimming stripped 3 bases from V and 3 bases from J, with 13 bases between. In nucleotides, the CDR3 is TGTGCCAGTAGTATGCAGGGGCGCTGGACAGATACGCAGTATTTT. Protein product: CASSMQGRWTDTQYF.

At least ten counts were recorded for this clonotype. V and J are TRBV12-3 or TRBV12-4 and TRBJ2-2; 7 nucleotides match TRBD2. J gave up 6 bases and V 8 bases, and 15 bases lay outside the gene matches. CDR3 size: 16 residues. The CDR3 DNA reads as TGTGCCAGCTCCCGGGGAGGGGAGGTTAGTCCCGGGGAGCTGTTTTTT. This encodes CASSRGGEVSPGELFF.

The table lists this clonotype with many counts. The chain recombines TRBV18 with TRBJ1-2; D unclear. Germline CDR1 is KGHSH and CDR2 is LQKENI. V lost 3 bases and J lost 2, with 16 bases in between. This CDR3 is 16 amino acids long. The CDR3 DNA sequence: TGTGCCAGCTCACCCGCTAATAAGGCTATCAACTATGGCTACACCTTC. Translated: CASSPANKAINYGYTF.

This clonotype was observed at least ten times. V usage is TRBV28 and J usage is TRBJ2-1; 8 bases line up with TRBD1. Germline CDR1 is MDHEN and CDR2 is SYDVKM. J gave up 6 bases and V 2 bases, and 3 bases lay outside the gene matches. The CDR3 extends over 14 amino acids. The CDR3: CASSLRTGRNEQFF. The CDR3 DNA reads TGTGCCAGCAGTTTAAGGACAGGGCGCAATGAGCAGTTCTTC.

This clonotype was detected a few times. The chain is built from TRBV12-3 or TRBV12-4 and TRBJ2-1, with 8 positions matching TRBD2. The ends lost 5 bases at V and 0 bases at J; junction bases unmatched: 9. The CDR3 is 17 amino acids. The CDR3 protein is CASSLYERESSYNEQFF. The DNA of the CDR3 is TGTGCCAGCAGTCTCTATGAGCGGGAGAGCTCCTACAATGAGCAGTTCTTC.

This clonotype was seen many times. V gene TRBV19 combines with J gene TRBJ2-2, with D perhaps matching TRBD1 (6 bases). V was shortened by 5 bases and J by 6 bases, with 16 bases between the two germline ends. The CDR3 consists of 15 residues. CDR1 and CDR2 (germline): LNHDA, SQIVND (reference sequence). The CDR3 sequence is CASSWAGEKSGELFF. The DNA for the CDR3 is TGTGCCAGTAGTTGGGCAGGGGAAAAGTCCGGGGAGCTGTTTTTT.